Here is one TCR beta chain with its context. The data were taken from a study of blood T cell repertoires in COVID-19. Looking at the study overall: The cDNA or gDNA used as material had been derived from T cells, B-cell-depleted T cells, or PBMCs.

Libraries were prepared by immunoSEQ multiplex PCR; TCRdb keeps only in-frame clonotypes and omits some of them. This sample has 340,000 or so clones, with 86% found just once. Germline loops: CDR1 KGHSH, CDR2 LQKENI. Germline trimming cut 0 bases from V and 6 bases from J; bases unmatched to any gene: 6. This CDR3 region has 15 residues. The chain carries TRBV18 and TRBJ2-7; 9 bases are shared with TRBD1. The specimen sequenced was PBMCs or T cells enriched from blood (not recorded which). The receptor's source is a woman in her 40s with acute COVID-19. This CDR3 reads CASSPPGTGLAEQYF. CDR3 nucleotide sequence: TGTGCCAGCTCACCACCCGGGACAGGGTTAGCCGAGCAGTACTTC.